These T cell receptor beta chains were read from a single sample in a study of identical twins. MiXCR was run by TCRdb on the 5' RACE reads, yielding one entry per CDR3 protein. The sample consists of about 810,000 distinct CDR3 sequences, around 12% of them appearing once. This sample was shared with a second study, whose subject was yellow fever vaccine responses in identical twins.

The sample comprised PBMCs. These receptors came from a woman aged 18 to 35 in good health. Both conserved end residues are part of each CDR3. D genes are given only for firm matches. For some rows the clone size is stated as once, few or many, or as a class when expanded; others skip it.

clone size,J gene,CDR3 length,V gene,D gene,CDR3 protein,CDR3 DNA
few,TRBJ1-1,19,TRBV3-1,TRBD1,CASSQEFGQGALANTEAFF,TGTGCCAGCAGCCAAGAGTTCGGGCAGGGGGCTCTGGCGAACACTGAAGCTTTCTTT
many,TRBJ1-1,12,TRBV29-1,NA,CSVGQLYTEAFF,TGCAGCGTCGGACAGCTTTACACTGAAGCTTTCTTT
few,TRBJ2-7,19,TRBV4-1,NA,CASSQGGQSPGQQSDEQYF,TGCGCCAGCAGCCAAGGGGGTCAATCTCCAGGACAGCAATCGGACGAGCAGTACTTC
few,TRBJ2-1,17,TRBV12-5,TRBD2,CASGLVLSRDYYNEQFF,TGTGCTAGTGGTTTGGTCCTGAGCCGGGACTACTACAATGAGCAGTTCTTC
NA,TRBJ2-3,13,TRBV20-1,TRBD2,CSVTSGESDTQYF,TGCAGTGTGACTAGCGGGGAGTCAGATACGCAGTATTTT
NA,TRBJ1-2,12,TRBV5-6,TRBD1,CASSLERDRADF,TGTGCCAGCAGCTTGGAGCGGGACAGGGCCGACTTC
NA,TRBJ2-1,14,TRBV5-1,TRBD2,CASRGGRAYNEQFF,TGCGCCAGCAGGGGCGGGAGAGCTTACAATGAGCAGTTCTTC
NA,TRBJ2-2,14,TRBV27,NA,CARGRWAETGELFF,TGTGCCAGAGGCAGGTGGGCAGAGACCGGGGAGCTGTTTTTT
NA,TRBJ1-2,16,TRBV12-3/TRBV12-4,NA,CASSLGGETPNYGYTF,TGTGCCAGCAGTTTAGGCGGGGAGACACCCAACTATGGCTACACCTTC
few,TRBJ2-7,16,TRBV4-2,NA,CASSQDMLAQFVEQYF,TGTGCCAGCAGCCAAGATATGTTAGCCCAGTTCGTCGAGCAGTACTTC
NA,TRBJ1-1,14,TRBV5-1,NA,CASSLDRVSTEAFF,TGCGCCAGCAGCTTGGACAGGGTAAGCACTGAAGCTTTCTTT
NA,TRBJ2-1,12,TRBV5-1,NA,CASSPQSVEQFF,TGCGCCAGCAGCCCTCAGTCTGTCGAGCAGTTCTTC
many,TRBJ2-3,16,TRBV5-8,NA,CASSLNAASGPDTQYF,TGTGCCAGCAGCTTGAATGCAGCGAGCGGTCCAGATACGCAGTATTTT
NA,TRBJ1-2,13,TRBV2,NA,CASTEQGMGGYTF,TGTGCCAGCACCGAACAAGGGATGGGTGGCTACACCTTC
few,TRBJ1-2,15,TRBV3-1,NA,CASTQTVGISYGYTF,TGTGCCAGCACCCAGACGGTCGGGATCTCTTATGGCTACACCTTC
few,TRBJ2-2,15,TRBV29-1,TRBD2,CSVEKAGGAPGELFF,TGCAGCGTTGAAAAGGCGGGAGGAGCGCCCGGGGAGCTGTTTTTT
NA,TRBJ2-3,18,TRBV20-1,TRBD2,CSAPSYPGLAAPTDTQYF,TGCAGTGCTCCATCGTATCCGGGACTAGCGGCACCCACAGATACGCAGTATTTT
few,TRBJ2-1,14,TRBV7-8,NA,CASTSGGVTDEQFF,TGTGCCAGCACCAGCGGAGGGGTTACCGATGAGCAGTTCTTC
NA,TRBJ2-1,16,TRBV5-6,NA,CASSLNYATAYNEQFF,TGTGCCAGCAGCTTGAACTACGCCACCGCCTACAATGAGCAGTTCTTC
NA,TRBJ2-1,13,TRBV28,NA,CASLGRSYNEQFF,TGTGCCAGCCTGGGTCGCTCCTACAATGAGCAGTTCTTC
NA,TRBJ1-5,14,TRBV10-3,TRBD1,CAIQGQGGNQPQHF,TGTGCCATCCAGGGACAGGGGGGAAATCAGCCCCAGCATTTT
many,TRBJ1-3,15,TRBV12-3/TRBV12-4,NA,CASSHPGISGNTIYF,TGTGCCAGCAGTCATCCCGGGATCTCTGGAAACACCATATATTTT
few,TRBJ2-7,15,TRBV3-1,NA,CASSQDPGQTYEQYF,TGTGCCAGCAGCCAAGATCCGGGACAAACCTACGAGCAGTACTTC
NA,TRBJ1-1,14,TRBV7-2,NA,CASSFRQKNTEAFF,TGTGCCAGCAGCTTCCGGCAGAAGAACACTGAAGCTTTCTTT
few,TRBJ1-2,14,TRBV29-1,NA,CSVEEQGPNYGYTF,TGCAGCGTTGAAGAACAGGGCCCTAACTATGGCTACACCTTC
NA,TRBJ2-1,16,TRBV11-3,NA,CASSLDGSFSVNEQFF,TGTGCCAGCAGCTTAGATGGCTCCTTTTCCGTCAATGAGCAGTTCTTC
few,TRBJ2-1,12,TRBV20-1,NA,CSARETVNEQFF,TGCAGTGCTAGAGAGACAGTCAATGAGCAGTTCTTC
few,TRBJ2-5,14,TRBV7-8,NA,CASTAAIFLETQYF,TGTGCCAGCACCGCGGCAATTTTCCTAGAGACCCAGTACTTC
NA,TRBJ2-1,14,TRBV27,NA,CASSLMDNYNEQFF,TGTGCCAGCAGTTTAATGGACAACTACAATGAGCAGTTCTTC
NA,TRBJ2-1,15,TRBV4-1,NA,CASSRGVVSFDEQFF,TGCGCCAGCAGTCGCGGGGTTGTGTCTTTCGATGAGCAGTTCTTC
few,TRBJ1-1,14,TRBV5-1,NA,CASSLIRMNTEAFF,TGCGCCAGCAGCTTAATAAGAATGAACACTGAAGCTTTCTTT
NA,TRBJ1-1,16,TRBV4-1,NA,CASSQKIAGFGTEAFF,TGCGCCAGCAGCCAGAAAATAGCGGGATTTGGCACTGAAGCTTTCTTT
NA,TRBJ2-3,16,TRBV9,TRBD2,CASSVLAEVKWDTQYF,TGTGCCAGCAGCGTACTAGCGGAAGTTAAGTGGGATACGCAGTATTTT
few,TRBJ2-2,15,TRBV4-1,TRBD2,CASSSREGFTGELFF,TGCGCCAGCAGTTCTCGGGAGGGATTCACCGGGGAGCTGTTTTTT
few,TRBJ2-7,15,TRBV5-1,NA,CASSLAGASWDEQYF,TGCGCCAGCAGCTTGGCCGGGGCCTCTTGGGACGAGCAGTACTTC
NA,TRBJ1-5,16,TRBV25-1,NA,CASSASGVGANQPQHF,TGTGCCAGCAGTGCTTCAGGGGTTGGAGCGAATCAGCCCCAGCATTTT
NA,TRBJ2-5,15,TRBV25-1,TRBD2,CASSEPSGGQETQYF,TGTGCCAGCAGTGAGCCTAGCGGGGGACAAGAGACCCAGTACTTC
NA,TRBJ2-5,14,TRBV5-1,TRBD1,CASSLGQGYETQYF,TGCGCCAGCAGCTTGGGACAGGGTTACGAGACCCAGTACTTC
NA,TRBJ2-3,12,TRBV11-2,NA,CASSFWGYTQYF,TGTGCCAGCAGCTTTTGGGGGTATACGCAGTATTTT
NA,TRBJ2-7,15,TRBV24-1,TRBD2,CASKFSPRELDEQYF,TGTGCCAGCAAGTTCAGCCCGCGGGAGTTGGACGAGCAGTACTTC
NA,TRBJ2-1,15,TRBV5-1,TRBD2,CASSLYSGRRNEQFF,TGCGCCAGCAGCTTGTATAGCGGGAGAAGGAATGAGCAGTTCTTC
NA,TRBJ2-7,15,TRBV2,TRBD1,CASAKDRGRVYEQYF,TGTGCCAGCGCCAAGGACAGGGGGCGAGTTTACGAGCAGTACTTC
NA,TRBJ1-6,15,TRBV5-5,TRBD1,CASSLFGQGFSPLHF,TGTGCCAGCAGCTTATTCGGACAGGGTTTTTCACCCCTCCACTTT
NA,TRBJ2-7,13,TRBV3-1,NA,CASSQTRSGEQYF,TGTGCCAGCAGCCAGACTAGGTCTGGCGAGCAGTACTTC
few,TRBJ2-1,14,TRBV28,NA,CASRQRTTYNEQFF,TGTGCCAGCAGACAAAGGACGACTTACAATGAGCAGTTCTTC
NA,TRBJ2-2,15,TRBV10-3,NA,CAIPRADTNTGELFF,TGTGCCATCCCCCGGGCCGATACGAACACCGGGGAGCTGTTTTTT
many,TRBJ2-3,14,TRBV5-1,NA,CASSLELPTDTQYF,TGCGCCAGCAGCTTGGAATTACCCACAGATACGCAGTATTTT
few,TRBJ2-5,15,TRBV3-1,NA,CASSQVVKGRETQYF,TGTGCCAGCAGCCAAGTCGTGAAGGGGCGAGAGACCCAGTACTTC
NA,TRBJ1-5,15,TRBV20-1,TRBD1,CSAVGGRGDGQPQHF,TGCAGTGCAGTAGGGGGCAGAGGAGATGGACAGCCCCAGCATTTT
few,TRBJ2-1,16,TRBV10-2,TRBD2,CASRRPGTSGYNEQFF,TGCGCCAGCAGGAGGCCCGGGACTAGCGGTTACAATGAGCAGTTCTTC
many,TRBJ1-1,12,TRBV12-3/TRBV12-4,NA,CASSHKALPAFF,TGTGCCAGCAGCCATAAGGCCCTCCCAGCTTTCTTT
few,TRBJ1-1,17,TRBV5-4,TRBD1,CASSFAHRGQRGTEAFF,TGTGCCAGCAGCTTCGCGCACAGGGGGCAAAGGGGCACTGAAGCTTTCTTT
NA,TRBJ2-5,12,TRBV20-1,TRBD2,CSMSGVGETQYF,TGCAGTATGAGCGGGGTTGGAGAGACCCAGTACTTC
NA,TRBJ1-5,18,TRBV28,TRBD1,CASTIFPPKQGERQPQHF,TGTGCCAGCACCATTTTTCCCCCGAAACAGGGGGAGCGTCAGCCCCAGCATTTT
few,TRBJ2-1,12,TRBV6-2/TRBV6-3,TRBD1,CASRKQGNEQFF,TGTGCCAGCAGGAAACAGGGGAATGAGCAGTTCTTC
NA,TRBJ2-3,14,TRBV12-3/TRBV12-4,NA,CASSLGGPSNTQYF,TGTGCCAGCAGTTTAGGGGGGCCTTCAAATACGCAGTATTTT